One sample yielded the 25 T cell receptor beta chains listed below, sequenced in a study of blood T cell repertoires in COVID-19. Libraries were prepared by immunoSEQ multiplex PCR; TCRdb keeps only in-frame clonotypes and omits some of them. Among some 300,000 clones listed, approximately 91% were seen once. Sequencing input: PBMCs or T cells enriched from blood (not recorded which). Every receptor here comes from a woman under 40 who had been exposed to COVID-19.

The V call is TRBV6-5, the J call TRBJ2-7; the D gene is possibly TRBD2 (6 bases). CDR3 length: 13 amino acids. Trimming pared 10 bases from V and 1 base from J, leaving 14 bases between. Germline V lookup: CDR1 MNHEY, CDR2 SVGAGI. The CDR3 DNA reads as TGTGCCACTCACCGGGACTCATCCTACGAGCAGTACTTC. Protein product: CATHRDSSYEQYF.

The chain recombines TRBV7-3 with TRBJ1-2, with 9 bases aligning to TRBD1. This CDR3 is built from 13 residues. Looked up from germline, CDR1 is SGHTA and CDR2 is FQGTGA. J gave up 8 bases and V 1 base, and 2 bases lay outside the gene matches. The CDR3 protein is CASSLRTGEGYTF. DNA of the CDR3: TGTGCCAGCAGCTTAAGGACAGGGGAGGGCTACACCTTC.

This chain connects TRBV29-1 to TRBJ1-2; no firm D call. Looked up from germline, CDR1 is SQVTM and CDR2 is ANQGSEA. This CDR3 contains 12 residues. The V gene lost 2 bases and the J gene lost 0 bases, with 4 bases spanning the gap. The CDR3 loop reads CSVERSNYGYTF. For the CDR3, the DNA is TGCAGCGTTGAACGGTCTAACTATGGCTACACCTTC.

In its sample, this clone was seen a few times. V and J are TRBV3-1 (or the pseudogene TRBV3-2) and TRBJ2-7; 9 nucleotides line up with TRBD2. CDR1 is LGHDT, CDR2 YNNKEL, per germline (reference sequence). The CDR3 extends over 15 amino acids. Unmatched junction bases numbered 6, after V lost 4 bases and J lost 2 bases. CDR3 bases: TGTGCCAGCAGCCTGGCGGGGGGGCTCGCCTACGAGCAGTACTTC. This sequence encodes CASSLAGGLAYEQYF.

This chain links TRBV4-3 with TRBJ2-1, with 9 bases that match TRBD2. V shed 1 base and J 0 bases; nucleotides not matched to a gene: 10. Looked up from germline, CDR1 is LGHNA and CDR2 is YSLEER. CDR3 length equals 19 residues. The DNA of the CDR3 is TGCGCCAGCAGCCAAGCGATAGCGGGGGTCCCAAGCTCCTACAATGAGCAGTTCTTC. As protein: CASSQAIAGVPSSYNEQFF.

This clone was recorded a few times. The chain couples TRBV6-5 to TRBJ2-7; 7 positions match TRBD1. Germline lookup yields CDR1 MNHEY and CDR2 SVGAGI. J lost 3 bases, V lost 2 bases, and 7 bases had no gene match. The CDR3 is 15 residues long. The CDR3 nucleotides read TGTGCCAGCAGTTACCAGCCGGGACAGTACTACGAGCAGTACTTC. Its translation is CASSYQPGQYYEQYF.

The V call is TRBV3-1 (or the pseudogene TRBV3-2), the J call TRBJ2-7, with TRBD2 matching 8 bases. This CDR3 is built from 15 residues. V shed 6 bases, J shed 2 bases, and the junction held 9 bases outside the gene matches. The germline CDR1 and CDR2 sequences are LGHDT and YNNKEL (reference sequence). CDR3 sequence (DNA): TGTGCCAGCAGTCATTCCGGGACTAGAACCTACGAGCAGTACTTC. Translating gives CASSHSGTRTYEQYF.

CDR3 DNA: TGTGCCAGCAGCTTGGGAGGGACAGGGGGCGCTGAAGCTTTCTTT. It yields the protein CASSLGGTGGAEAFF. V gene TRBV5-5 combines with J gene TRBJ1-1; 12 bases are a match to TRBD1. Trimming took 0 bases from V and 6 from J; bases not matched to a gene: 3. CDR1 SGHKS and CDR2 YYEKEE come from the germline V gene (reference sequence). The length of the CDR3 is 15 residues. The complete variable domain, with remaining parts taken from reference TRBV5-5 and TRBJ1-1, reads DAGVTQSPTHLIKTRGQQVTLRCSPISGHKSVSWYQQVLGQGPQFIFQYYEKEERGRGNFPDRFSARQFPNYSSELNVNALLLGDSALYLCASSLGGTGGAEAFFGQGTRLTVV.

This rearrangement joins TRBV7-3 to TRBJ2-5; TRBD2 matches at 7 bases. The CDR3 is made up of 15 amino acids. V was clipped by 5 bases and J by 5 bases; unmatched bases: 11. Germline V CDR1 and CDR2: SGHTA, FQGTGA. CDR3 coding DNA: TGTGCCAGCAGCCGACTAGCCAGGGTGGGGGAGACCCAGTACTTC. Its protein product is CASSRLARVGETQYF.

CDR3 sequence reads: CASSRFRGDTDTQYF. CDR3 sequence (DNA): TGCGCCAGCAGCCGTTTCCGGGGGGACACAGATACGCAGTATTTT. The chain couples TRBV4-1 to TRBJ2-3, with 7 nucleotides matching TRBD2. Germline V gene sequence: CDR1 MGHRA, CDR2 YSYEKL. Trimming cost V 4 bases and J 2 bases; bases outside gene matches: 6. This CDR3 has 15 residues.

The CDR3: CASSYGQAEYSPLHF. The CDR3 region has the DNA TGTGCCAGCAGCTACGGACAGGCGGAGTATTCACCCCTCCACTTT. The rearrangement uses TRBV5-4 and TRBJ1-6; 7 bases match TRBD1. This CDR3 comprises 15 residues. Looked up from germline, CDR1 is SGHNT and CDR2 is YYREEE (reference sequence). V lost 3 bases and J lost 8; bases outside the gene matches: 8.

The chain is built from TRBV12-3 or TRBV12-4 and TRBJ1-2; D uncertain. The CDR3 consists of 12 residues. The germline V and J ends were trimmed by 7 bases and 5 bases, with 11 bases remaining between them. The CDR3 DNA reads as TGTGCCAGCATCCTAGAGAGATATGGCTACACCTTC. Translation: CASILERYGYTF.

The CDR3 region is CASSRAGLGQPQHF. CDR3 nucleotide sequence: TGTGCCAGCAGCAGAGCGGGGCTGGGTCAGCCCCAGCATTTT. The rearrangement links TRBV9 to TRBJ1-5; perhaps TRBD1 as D (5 bases). The germline V gene encodes CDR1 SGDLS and CDR2 YYNGEE. This CDR3 has 14 amino acids. The V end lost 4 bases, the J end lost 6 bases, and 14 bases lay between the germline ends.

A single count supports this clone. The J gene is TRBJ1-2, the V gene TRBV27; 9 bases map to TRBD1. Germline CDR1 reads MNHEY; CDR2 reads SMNVEV (reference sequence). The CDR3 is made up of 15 amino acids. V lost 6 bases, J lost 10 bases, and 15 bases stayed unmatched. The CDR3 nucleotides are TGTGCCAGCAGCCGAATAGGACAGGGGCGGGTGGACTACACCTTC. This gives the protein CASSRIGQGRVDYTF.

This clone was counted a single time. The chain carries TRBV4-1 and TRBJ1-1; D unresolved. The CDR3 has 15 amino acids. V was pared by 3 bases and J by 1 base, with 12 bases between. Germline V gives CDR1 MGHRA, CDR2 YSYEKL. CDR3 DNA sequence: TGCGCCAGCAGCCACTATTCGCGATCGAACACTGAAGCTTTCTTT. Residues: CASSHYSRSNTEAFF.

The CDR3 region has the DNA TGTGCCAGCAGCAGACGGGACAGTCCGAGCTATGGCTACACCTTC. Translating gives CASSRRDSPSYGYTF. The chain is built from TRBV5-5 and TRBJ1-2; 7 bases are shared with TRBD1. Germline V gene data show CDR1 as SGHKS and CDR2 as YYEKEE (reference sequence). The trim removed 4 bases at V and 4 bases at J, leaving 10 bases unmatched. This CDR3 is 15 amino acids long.

Only a few counts were recorded for this clone. The chain has TRBV4-2 and TRBJ2-3; TRBD2 agrees at 9 bases. Trimming took 0 bases from V and 5 from J; bases not matched to a gene: 6. This CDR3 region has 16 residues. Germline V gives CDR1 LGHNA, CDR2 YNFKEQ. The CDR3 sequence is CASSQDRSSGRDTQYF. The CDR3 DNA sequence: TGTGCCAGCAGCCAAGACAGGAGTAGCGGGAGAGATACGCAGTATTTT.

The chain carries TRBV5-4 and TRBJ1-2; no reliable D call. The germline CDR1 and CDR2 sequences are SGHNT and YYREEE (reference sequence). V dropped 0 bases and J dropped 2 bases, with 5 bases sitting between them. CDR3 length: 13 residues. The CDR3 reads CASSLAGNYGYTF. Written as DNA, the CDR3 is TGTGCCAGCAGCTTGGCGGGGAACTATGGCTACACCTTC.

The chain recombines TRBV24-1 with TRBJ1-5; 7 positions agree with TRBD1. From germline, CDR1 is KGHDR and CDR2 SFDVKD. The trim removed 4 bases at V and 1 base at J, leaving 0 bases unmatched. The CDR3 covers 14 residues. The CDR3 bases are TGTGCCACCAGTGACAGGGGGAGCAATCAGCCCCAGCATTTT. Its translation: CATSDRGSNQPQHF.

This clone was found a few times. The CDR3 region has the DNA TGTGCCTGGAGTACTAACGGCAGAAACACCATATATTTT. It specifies CAWSTNGRNTIYF. The chain uses TRBV30 and TRBJ1-3; D ambiguous. The CDR3 runs to 13 residues. Germline CDR1 GTSNPN, CDR2 SVGIG (reference sequence). The V and J ends lost 2 bases and 5 bases respectively, with 10 bases between them.

The chain combines TRBV5-1 with TRBJ1-2; TRBD1 matches 10 bases. The V gene's germline CDR1 is SGHRS and CDR2 YFSETQ. This CDR3 comprises 14 residues. The J segment lost 4 bases and the V segment lost 3 bases, leaving 3 bases of the junction unmatched. CDR3 protein: CASSSRTGGYGYTF. In DNA form, the CDR3 reads TGCGCCAGCAGCTCTAGGACAGGGGGCTATGGCTACACCTTC.

V is TRBV27 and J is TRBJ1-1; TRBD1 aligns across 7 bases. Germline V gives CDR1 MNHEY, CDR2 SMNVEV (reference sequence). The CDR3 has 13 amino acids. After removal of 5 bases from V and 8 bases from J, the junction contained 8 bases not matched to a gene. CDR3 residues: CASSLYPGQEAFF. CDR3 bases: TGTGCCAGCAGTCTTTACCCGGGACAGGAAGCTTTCTTT.

This chain connects TRBV5-6 to TRBJ2-5; TRBD1 matches 7 bases. V lost 1 base, J lost 6 bases, and 12 bases stayed unmatched. CDR1 and CDR2 from the germline V gene are SGHDT and YYEEEE. This CDR3 region has 16 residues. CDR3 amino acids: CASSLTDRAAGKTQYF. The CDR3 nucleotides are TGTGCCAGCAGCTTGACCGACAGGGCGGCCGGAAAGACCCAGTACTTC.

The V call is TRBV3-1 (or the pseudogene TRBV3-2), the J call TRBJ2-3, with 10 bases fitting TRBD2. The CDR3 consists of 15 residues. The V gene end was trimmed by 4 bases and the J gene end by 4 bases; junction bases not matched to a gene: 5. Per germline, CDR1 LGHDT and CDR2 YNNKEL (reference sequence). The CDR3 reads CASSRSGGLADTQYF. The CDR3 DNA reads as TGTGCCAGCAGCCGTAGCGGGGGGTTGGCAGATACGCAGTATTTT.

The chain employs TRBV21-1 and TRBJ2-7; no check of the table's D call, TRBD2, against the DNA was made. TRBV21-1 is deemed a pseudogene. The CDR3 runs 16 residues. CDR3 in amino acids: CASSAGREQGRGEQYF. In DNA form, the CDR3 reads TGTGCCAGCAGCGCAGGAAGGGAGCAGGGGAGGGGCGAGCAGTACTTC.